Presented here are 3 T cell receptor beta chains from one specimen sequenced in a study of graft-versus-host responses after intestinal transplantation. Which antigens these TCRs recognize remains unknown. Method: immunoSEQ multiplex PCR; TCRdb's copy keeps in-frame clones and lacks some. The sample lists tens of thousands of clones, around 92% occurring once. Sequencing used unstimulated CD8+ T cells sorted from spleen or lymph node cells, obtained before intestinal transplant. These receptors were collected from a human donor who received an intestinal transplant.

The chain couples TRBV28 to TRBJ2-3, with a tentative D call TRBD2 (6 bases). The CDR3 sequence is 16 residues long. The germline V and J ends were trimmed by 1 base and 3 bases, with 14 bases remaining between them. From germline, CDR1 is MDHEN and CDR2 SYDVKM. The CDR3 reads CASSLLGRTVTDTQYF. CDR3 bases: TGTGCCAGCAGTTTATTGGGGAGGACGGTGACAGATACGCAGTATTTT.

V gene TRBV6-5 combines with J gene TRBJ1-1; 9 bases match TRBD1. The germline CDR1 and CDR2 sequences are MNHEY and SVGAGI. Germline trimming cut 2 bases from V and 5 bases from J; bases unmatched to any gene: 6. This CDR3 comprises 15 residues. The CDR3 region is CASSYGTGSRTEAFF. The CDR3 DNA reads as TGTGCCAGCAGTTACGGGACAGGGTCGAGGACTGAAGCTTTCTTT.

The chain employs TRBV6-5 and TRBJ2-5; 9 bases line up with TRBD1. CDR3 length: 15 residues. Germline V lookup: CDR1 MNHEY, CDR2 SVGAGI. V was clipped by 7 bases and J by 1 base; unmatched bases: 7. The CDR3 here is CASTNSQGAQETQYF. In nucleotides, the CDR3 is TGTGCCAGCACCAACTCACAGGGGGCCCAAGAGACCCAGTACTTC.